Listed below are T cell receptor beta chains from one sample, sequenced in a study of blood T cell repertoires in COVID-19. Here immunoSEQ multiplex PCR was the method, and the copy in TCRdb shows in-frame clones only, minus some. The sample records approximately 410,000 clones, roughly 88% being singletons. Sequenced material: peripheral blood. The origin of the receptors is a woman between 25 and 40 years old with active or convalescent COVID-19. The CDR3 runs from the conserved cysteine through the conserved F or W. D genes are given only for firm matches. Size is stated for part of the rows, as once, few or many counts, or as a class when the clone is expanded.

V gene	clone size	CDR3 length	J gene	D gene	CDR3 DNA	CDR3 protein
TRBV14	NA	13	TRBJ1-1	NA	TGTGCCAGCAGCCCCAATTGGTCAGGCGAAGCTTTCTTT	CASSPNWSGEAFF
TRBV19	few	14	TRBJ1-2	NA	TGTGCCAGTAGTATCGCAGGGTTTCTTTATGGCTACACCTTC	CASSIAGFLYGYTF
TRBV6-1	once	15	TRBJ1-3	NA	TGTGCCAGCAGTGACAACACCAACTCTGGAAACACCATATATTTT	CASSDNTNSGNTIYF
TRBV6-1	NA	16	TRBJ2-3	TRBD2	TGTGCCAGCAGTGATCCGCGGGGGGCCGGCACAGATACGCAGTATTTT	CASSDPRGAGTDTQYF
TRBV10-3	NA	14	TRBJ1-2	TRBD1	TGTGCCACCGGCCGACAGGGAGGAGACTATGGCTACACCTTC	CATGRQGGDYGYTF
TRBV5-1	few	14	TRBJ2-5	NA	TGCGCCAGCAGCCCCCAGGGAGGTACAGAGACCCAGTACTTC	CASSPQGGTETQYF
TRBV7-9	NA	14	TRBJ1-1	NA	TGTGCCAGCAGCGAAACGACAGCAGACACTGAAGCTTTCTTT	CASSETTADTEAFF
TRBV7-2	NA	14	TRBJ2-7	NA	TGTGCCAGCACCCGGGACTTGAACTCCTACGAGCAGTACTTC	CASTRDLNSYEQYF
TRBV6-5	once	11	TRBJ1-3	NA	TGTGCCAGCAGCATTGGAAACACCATATATTTT	CASSIGNTIYF
TRBV25-1	NA	15	TRBJ1-4	NA	TGTGCCAGCAGTGAGGCGGGGGCAACTAATGAAAAACTGTTTTTT	CASSEAGATNEKLFF
TRBV4-1	NA	15	TRBJ2-7	NA	TGCGCCAGCAGCCAAGATAGCAGCAGGGCTGGGGAGCAGTACTTC	CASSQDSSRAGEQYF
TRBV11-2	NA	11	TRBJ2-1	NA	TGTGCCAGCAGCCCCCGGACATGGCAGTTCTTC	CASSPRTWQFF
TRBV18	few	16	TRBJ1-1	NA	TGTGCCAGCTCACCACCATTACAGGGTCCCCACACTGAAGCTTTCTTT	CASSPPLQGPHTEAFF
TRBV13	NA	12	TRBJ2-7	NA	TGTGCCAGCAGCTTGAAAGGGGTCGAGCAGTACTTC	CASSLKGVEQYF
TRBV19	NA	13	TRBJ2-5	NA	TGTGCCAGTAGTATAGACCGGGGTCAGACCCAGTACTTC	CASSIDRGQTQYF
TRBV27	NA	13	TRBJ1-1	TRBD1	TGTGCCAGCCGGACAGGGGCGAACACTGAAGCTTTCTTT	CASRTGANTEAFF
TRBV19	NA	14	TRBJ2-1	TRBD1	TGTGCCAGTAGTATACAGACAGGGGCCAATGAGCAGTTCTTC	CASSIQTGANEQFF
TRBV7-9	NA	12	TRBJ1-5	NA	TGTGCCAGCAGCTTAGCCGATCAGCCCCAGCATTTT	CASSLADQPQHF
TRBV7-9	NA	15	TRBJ1-3	NA	TGTGCCAGCAGCCCTCAGGGGTCCTCGGGAAACACCATATATTTT	CASSPQGSSGNTIYF
TRBV30	few	14	TRBJ1-1	NA	TGTGCCTGGAGCGGGCCGGGGGGGACCACTGAAGCTTTCTTT	CAWSGPGGTTEAFF
TRBV27	NA	18	TRBJ2-3	NA	TGTGCCAGCAGTTTGGCTGGGGCCGGGAGCACTAGCACAGATACGCAGTATTTT	CASSLAGAGSTSTDTQYF
TRBV29-1	NA	15	TRBJ1-5	NA	TGCAGCGTTTCTTTCGGTCCAGGCCAGAATCAGCCCCAGCATTTT	CSVSFGPGQNQPQHF
TRBV10-3	NA	17	TRBJ2-3	TRBD1	TGTGCCATCAGTCTTGCGGGACAGGGCCGGAGCACAGATACGCAGTATTTT	CAISLAGQGRSTDTQYF
TRBV19	NA	11	TRBJ1-2	NA	TGTGCCAGTAGTTTTCTCCTTGGCTACACCTTC	CASSFLLGYTF
TRBV6-2/TRBV6-3	NA	18	TRBJ1-5	NA	TGTGCCAGCAGTTTTATGTCCAGGTCCTTCTTTAGCAATCAGCCCCAGCATTTT	CASSFMSRSFFSNQPQHF
TRBV12-3/TRBV12-4	NA	12	TRBJ2-3	NA	TGTGCCAGCACGCAGGTCACAGATACGCAGTATTTT	CASTQVTDTQYF
TRBV11-2	NA	16	TRBJ1-4	TRBD1	TGTGCCAGCAGCTTAGACCTGGGGACAGGGGAGGGAAAACTGTTTTTT	CASSLDLGTGEGKLFF
TRBV2	NA	16	TRBJ2-3	TRBD2	TGTGCCAGCAGTCCCACTAGCGGGGGGGCCCCAGATACGCAGTATTTT	CASSPTSGGAPDTQYF
TRBV5-4	NA	14	TRBJ1-2	NA	TGTGCCAGCAGTACGACAGACCCTCTAGATGGCTACACCTTC	CASSTTDPLDGYTF